This is a list of T cell receptor beta chains from one sample in a study of blood T cells in healthy people across ages. Each CDR3 protein gets one entry after TCRdb re-called the 5' RACE reads with MiXCR. This table has approximately 1.5 million distinct CDR3 sequences, roughly two fifths appearing once. Sequencing was carried out using blood. These receptors were obtained from a woman under 30 in good health. The CDR3 runs from the conserved cysteine through the conserved F or W. The D gene is left open where the match is weak. The size field is filled for only some rows; it gives once, few, many or a size class.

CDR3 DNA	CDR3 protein	V gene	clone size	D gene	J gene
TGTGCCAGCAGCCCGAATAAGGTCCTGGGGTACAATGAGCAGTTCTTC	CASSPNKVLGYNEQFF	TRBV3-1	few	.	TRBJ2-1
TGTGCCAGCAGTAGGGGGCTGAGCGGGAACTCCTACAATGAGCAGTTCTTC	CASSRGLSGNSYNEQFF	TRBV27	few	.	TRBJ2-1
TGTGCCAGCAGTGAGGGCAGTTGGAATCAGCCCCAGCATTTT	CASSEGSWNQPQHF	TRBV25-1	.	.	TRBJ1-5
TGCAGTGCTAAGTCCTGGTCTTCCTGGACTAGCGATGAGCAGTTCTTC	CSAKSWSSWTSDEQFF	TRBV20-1	.	TRBD2	TRBJ2-1
TGTGCCAGCAGTTTAAGGGACTCCTTCTCCTACGAGCAGTACTTC	CASSLRDSFSYEQYF	TRBV27	.	.	TRBJ2-7
TGTGCCAGCTCACCGTCCCGCGATCTTGAAGCTTTCTTT	CASSPSRDLEAFF	TRBV18	.	.	TRBJ1-1
TGCGCCAGCAGCCAAGAACTAGCCGCAGGGGAGCAGTTCTTC	CASSQELAAGEQFF	TRBV4-3	.	.	TRBJ2-1
TGCAGCGTTGAAGATCCAAGGGGGGGAGGCTACACCTTC	CSVEDPRGGGYTF	TRBV29-1	.	.	TRBJ1-2
TGCAGTGCTAGCGGGGGCCCTTCCTCCTACGAGCAGTACTTC	CSASGGPSSYEQYF	TRBV20-1	.	.	TRBJ2-7
TGCAGTGGGAGTAGCGGACAGGGGATAGATACGCAGTATTTT	CSGSSGQGIDTQYF	TRBV20-1	few	TRBD1	TRBJ2-3
TGTGCCAGCGGGGTTCTTTGGGGCACAGATACGCAGTATTTT	CASGVLWGTDTQYF	TRBV27	.	.	TRBJ2-3
TGTGCCAGCAGCCGTATGGGGTCCGACACTGAAGCTTTCTTT	CASSRMGSDTEAFF	TRBV7-6	few	.	TRBJ1-1
TGTGCCAGCAGACCCGGCATCTCGACAGGGTGGGACTACGAGCAGTACTTC	CASRPGISTGWDYEQYF	TRBV2	few	TRBD1	TRBJ2-7
TGTGCCAGCAGTCCTGACAGGCGCTCCTACAATGAGCAGTACTTC	CASSPDRRSYNEQYF	TRBV6-6	few	.	TRBJ2-7
TGTGCCAGCAGCGTACAGGGTCCGGACACTGAAGCTTTCTTT	CASSVQGPDTEAFF	TRBV7-2	.	.	TRBJ1-1
TGTGCCAGCAGCTCGACAGGGACGGATGAAAAACTGTTTTTT	CASSSTGTDEKLFF	TRBV7-9	few	TRBD1	TRBJ1-4
TGTGCCAGCAGTGTAACGGGGTTTGGCTACACCTTC	CASSVTGFGYTF	TRBV2	.	.	TRBJ1-2
TGTGCCAGCACCCTTCGACAGGGGATCGAGCAGTACTTC	CASTLRQGIEQYF	TRBV7-2	few	TRBD1	TRBJ2-7
TGCAGTGCTTCCTTGCAAACCAAAAACATTCAGTACTTC	CSASLQTKNIQYF	TRBV20-1	.	.	TRBJ2-4
TGTGCCAGCAGCTTAGAGCAGCTTTTTCGGCCCACACCCACAGATACGCAGTATTTT	CASSLEQLFRPTPTDTQYF	TRBV7-9	.	.	TRBJ2-3
TGCAGCGTTGTTCGGGCTCCCTACGAGCAGTACTTC	CSVVRAPYEQYF	TRBV29-1	.	.	TRBJ2-7
TGTGCCAGCAGCTTAGGACTAGCGGAAATCTCCTACGAGCAGTACTTC	CASSLGLAEISYEQYF	TRBV7-9	few	TRBD2	TRBJ2-7
TGTGCCAGCAGCGCTCGGACAGGGCGGTTTGGCTACACCTTC	CASSARTGRFGYTF	TRBV9	.	TRBD1	TRBJ1-2
TGCGCCAGCAGCCAAGATGGGGCAGAGGATAGTGAAAAACTGTTTTTT	CASSQDGAEDSEKLFF	TRBV4-3	.	.	TRBJ1-4
TGTGCCACCAGTTTCCTGCGTAGCACTGAAGCTTTCTTT	CATSFLRSTEAFF	TRBV27	.	.	TRBJ1-1
TGTGCCAGCAGCCCCGGGACAGGGGGCTTCGATGAGCAGTTCTTC	CASSPGTGGFDEQFF	TRBV7-3	.	TRBD1	TRBJ2-1
TGTGCCATCAGTGAGACGACGGCAGGGTATGGCTACACCTTC	CAISETTAGYGYTF	TRBV10-3	.	.	TRBJ1-2
TGCAGTGCCACCATGGCAATAGCGGGGACAGATACGCAGTATTTT	CSATMAIAGTDTQYF	TRBV20-1	few	TRBD2	TRBJ2-3
TGTGCCAGCAGTTTATCGCGGGTCTCCCCTAACTATGGCTACACCTTC	CASSLSRVSPNYGYTF	TRBV27	.	.	TRBJ1-2
TGTGCCAGCTTCAGCGGGGGAAATGAGCAGTTCTTC	CASFSGGNEQFF	TRBV6-2/TRBV6-3	many	TRBD2	TRBJ2-1
TGTGCCAGCAGTTTAATGGCACCGCTAGCGAATCAGCCCCAGCATTTT	CASSLMAPLANQPQHF	TRBV28	.	.	TRBJ1-5
TGTGCCAGCAGTCCACCAGGTCCCGGGGAGCTGTTTTTT	CASSPPGPGELFF	TRBV12-3/TRBV12-4	.	.	TRBJ2-2
TGCAGCGTGGAACCTAGCGGGGATATGTACAATGAGCAGTTCTTC	CSVEPSGDMYNEQFF	TRBV29-1	.	TRBD2	TRBJ2-1
TGCAGTGCTAGAGCCCACGGGGGGCTGAACACTGAAGCTTTCTTT	CSARAHGGLNTEAFF	TRBV20-1	.	.	TRBJ1-1
TGTGCCAGTAGTACACGACTAGCGGGAGGCGCAGATACGCAGTATTTT	CASSTRLAGGADTQYF	TRBV19	.	TRBD2	TRBJ2-3